This T cell receptor (beta chain) was recovered during a study of blood T cell repertoires in COVID-19 (dated by TCRdb to the early 2020s). Context from the whole study: Collaborator samples came from the United States, Italy and Spain and covered acute and convalescent phases of COVID-19. The material from the prospective study consisted of cDNA or gDNA derived from T cells, B-cell-depleted T cells, or PBMCs. Nearly every sample came with metadata listing a de-identified subject ID, COVID-19 status, age in years and sex. Subjects who had been exposed to COVID-19, were actively infected with it, or had recovered from it provided the deeply sampled blood TCRbeta repertoires that made up the dataset. Where available, HLA class I and class II types were taken from metadata supplied by the sample provider and were not determined by assay-based typing. Samples came from the ongoing ImmuneRACE study (first 160 participants) plus 1,254 subjects from 6 global collaborators. The repertoires were released in a freely available public database meant as a resource for research on the immune response to SARS-CoV-2.

The investigation overall reported the following: The amount of clinical and demographic metadata varied by source and participant and was provided uncurated.

Another Seattle source contributed samples from volunteer blood donors who had recovered from COVID-19. Collaborating institutions collected whole blood in K2EDTA tubes following their own protocols. Collaborator samples were shipped for TCRbeta analysis as frozen whole blood, isolated PBMCs, or DNA extracted from either sample type. The immunoSEQ Assay, a bias-controlled multiplex PCR, was used to amplify TCRbeta CDR3 regions from genomic DNA. Per the original workflow: Within the assay, amplification of reference gene primers was used to estimate how many nucleated cells each sample contained. To quantify the absolute abundance of each unique TCRbeta CDR3 rearrangement, sequence reads were collapsed and filtered. For each sample, productive Simpson clonality was calculated by taking the square root of Simpson's diversity index across productive rearrangements. TCRdb took this table from immuneACCESS and kept in-frame rearrangements with V and J called. Such tables lack part of the clones; where checked against another copy, unresolved V genes explain under half of the gap, and the rest is unexplained. From that table come the V and J calls and clone size; the DNA was used to work out D and trimming. The sample includes 190,000 or so clones, with around 87% observed a single time. Together, the top ten hold 0.88% of the sample.

As to this clone: Its cognate antigen has yet to be identified. One base away there is no much larger clone; base qualities are not given.

Based on the germline V gene, the CDR1 and CDR2 sequences are MGHRA and YSYEKL. The CDR3 holds 14 amino acids from the cysteine to the phenylalanine. The only DNA kept is the CDR3, 42 bases in frame from the first base. At the junction V is shortened by 1 base and J by 2 bases, with 9 bases in between. The V and J genes are TRBV4-1 and TRBJ2-7, with the D gene uncertain. Material: peripheral blood. The origin of this receptor is a woman under 30 who had recovered from COVID-19. The CDR3 region has the sequence CASSQAGRPYEQYF. The DNA is TGCGCCAGCAGCCAAGCGGGTCGACCCTACGAGCAGTACTTC.